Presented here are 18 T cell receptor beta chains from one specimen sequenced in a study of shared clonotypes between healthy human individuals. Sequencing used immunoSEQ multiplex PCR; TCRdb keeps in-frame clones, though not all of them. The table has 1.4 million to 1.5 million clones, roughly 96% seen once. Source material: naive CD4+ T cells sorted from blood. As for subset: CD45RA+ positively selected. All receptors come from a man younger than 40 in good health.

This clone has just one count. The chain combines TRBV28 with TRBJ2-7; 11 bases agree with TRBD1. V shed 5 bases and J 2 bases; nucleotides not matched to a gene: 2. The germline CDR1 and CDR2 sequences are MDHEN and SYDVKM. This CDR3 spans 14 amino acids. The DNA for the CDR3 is TGTGCCAGCAGTGGGACAGGGGGAACCTACGAGCAGTACTTC. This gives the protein CASSGTGGTYEQYF.

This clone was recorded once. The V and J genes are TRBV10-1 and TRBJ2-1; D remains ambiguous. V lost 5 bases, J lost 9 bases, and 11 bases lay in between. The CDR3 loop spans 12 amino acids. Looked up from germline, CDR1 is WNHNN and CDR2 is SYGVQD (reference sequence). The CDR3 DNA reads TGCGCCAGCAGTATAGGATCCGGTGAGCAGTTCTTC. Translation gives CASSIGSGEQFF.

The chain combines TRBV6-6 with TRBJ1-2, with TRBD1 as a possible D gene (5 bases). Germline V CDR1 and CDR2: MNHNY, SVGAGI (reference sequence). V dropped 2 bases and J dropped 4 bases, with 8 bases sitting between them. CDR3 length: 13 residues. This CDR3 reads CASSYTGGYGYTF. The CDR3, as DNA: TGTGCCAGCAGTTACACAGGAGGCTATGGCTACACCTTC.

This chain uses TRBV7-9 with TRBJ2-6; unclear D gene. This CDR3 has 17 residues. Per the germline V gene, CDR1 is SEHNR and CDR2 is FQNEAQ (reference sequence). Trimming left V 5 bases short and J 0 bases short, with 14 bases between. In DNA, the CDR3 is TGTGCCAGCAGCGCCCTGCCTCGAAGCTCTGGGGCCAACGTCCTGACTTTC. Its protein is CASSALPRSSGANVLTF.

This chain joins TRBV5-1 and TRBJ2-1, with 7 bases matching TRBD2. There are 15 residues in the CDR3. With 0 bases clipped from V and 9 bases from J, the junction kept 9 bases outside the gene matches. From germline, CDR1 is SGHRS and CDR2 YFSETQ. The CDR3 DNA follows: TGCGCCAGCAGCTTGGGACTAGCTCCCCGCAGTGAGCAGTTCTTC. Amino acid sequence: CASSLGLAPRSEQFF.

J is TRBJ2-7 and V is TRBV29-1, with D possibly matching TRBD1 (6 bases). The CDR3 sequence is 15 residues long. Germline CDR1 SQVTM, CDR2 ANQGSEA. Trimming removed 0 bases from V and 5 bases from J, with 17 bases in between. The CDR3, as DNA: TGCAGCGTTGAAGATTTGGGCAGGGGTCGGGACGAGCAGTACTTC. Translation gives CSVEDLGRGRDEQYF.

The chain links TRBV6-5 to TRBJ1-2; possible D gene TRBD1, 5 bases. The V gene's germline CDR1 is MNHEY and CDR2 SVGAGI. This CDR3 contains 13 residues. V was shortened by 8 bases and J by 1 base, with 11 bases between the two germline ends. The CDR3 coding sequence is TGTGCCAGCCAAAAGGGGCTTAACTATGGCTACACCTTC. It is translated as CASQKGLNYGYTF.

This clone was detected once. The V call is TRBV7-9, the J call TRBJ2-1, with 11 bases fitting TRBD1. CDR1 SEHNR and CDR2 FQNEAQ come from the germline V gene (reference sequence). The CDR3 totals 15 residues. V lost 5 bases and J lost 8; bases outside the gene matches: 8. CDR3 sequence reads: CASSNGQGAYDEQFF. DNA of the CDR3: TGTGCCAGCAGCAACGGACAGGGGGCGTACGATGAGCAGTTCTTC.

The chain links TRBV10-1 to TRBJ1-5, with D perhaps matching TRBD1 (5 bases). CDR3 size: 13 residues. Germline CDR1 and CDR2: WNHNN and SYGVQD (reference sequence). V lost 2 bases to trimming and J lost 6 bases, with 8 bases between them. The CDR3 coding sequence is TGCGCCAGCAGTGAGAGGGGCTCTCAGCCCCAGCATTTT. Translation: CASSERGSQPQHF.

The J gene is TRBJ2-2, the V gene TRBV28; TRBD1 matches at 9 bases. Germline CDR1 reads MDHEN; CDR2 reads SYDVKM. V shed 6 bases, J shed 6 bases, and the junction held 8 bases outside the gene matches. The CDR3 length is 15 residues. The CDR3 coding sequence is TGTGCCAGCAGGCGACAGGGGGTTCTTCCCGGGGAGCTGTTTTTT. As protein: CASRRQGVLPGELFF.

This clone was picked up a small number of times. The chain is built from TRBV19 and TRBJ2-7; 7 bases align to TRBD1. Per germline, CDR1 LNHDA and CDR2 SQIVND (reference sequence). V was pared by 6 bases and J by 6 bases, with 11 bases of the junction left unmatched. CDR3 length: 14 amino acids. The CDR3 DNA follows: TGTGCCAGTAGAGCCGCGACAGGGATGGGCGAGCAGTACTTC. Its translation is CASRAATGMGEQYF.

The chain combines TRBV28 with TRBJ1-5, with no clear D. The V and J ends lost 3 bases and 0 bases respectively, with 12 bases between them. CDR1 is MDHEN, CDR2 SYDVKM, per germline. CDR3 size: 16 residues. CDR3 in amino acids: CASSFKGFYSNQPQHF. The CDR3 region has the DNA TGTGCCAGCAGTTTTAAAGGGTTCTATAGCAATCAGCCCCAGCATTTT.

The CDR3 region is CASSFEWPTNTEAFF. CDR3 sequence (DNA): TGTGCCAGCAGCTTCGAGTGGCCTACGAACACTGAAGCTTTCTTT. J is TRBJ1-1 and V is TRBV11-2; no clear D. Trimming took off 3 bases at V and 1 base at J, with 12 bases between the two ends. The V gene's germline CDR1 is SGHAT and CDR2 FQNNGV. The length of the CDR3 is 15 residues. The full variable domain, its missing parts supplied by reference TRBV11-2 and TRBJ1-1, is EAGVAQSPRYKIIEKRQSVAFWCNPISGHATLYWYQQILGQGPKLLIQFQNNGVVDDSQLPKDRFSAERLKGVDSTLKIQPAKLEDSAVYLCASSFEWPTNTEAFFGQGTRLTVV.

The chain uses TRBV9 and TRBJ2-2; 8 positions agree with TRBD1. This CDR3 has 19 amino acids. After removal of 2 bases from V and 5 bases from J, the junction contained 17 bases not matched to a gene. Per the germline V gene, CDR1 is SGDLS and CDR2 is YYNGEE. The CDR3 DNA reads TGTGCCAGCAGCGTCCCGCCGCCGGGACAGGTTAGCGAAACCGGGGAGCTGTTTTTT. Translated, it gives CASSVPPPGQVSETGELFF. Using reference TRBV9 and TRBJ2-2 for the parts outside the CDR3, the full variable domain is DSGVTQTPKHLITATGQRVTLRCSPRSGDLSVYWYQQSLDQGLQFLIQYYNGEERAKGNILERFSAQQFPDLHSELNLSSLELGDSALYFCASSVPPPGQVSETGELFFGEGSRLTVL.

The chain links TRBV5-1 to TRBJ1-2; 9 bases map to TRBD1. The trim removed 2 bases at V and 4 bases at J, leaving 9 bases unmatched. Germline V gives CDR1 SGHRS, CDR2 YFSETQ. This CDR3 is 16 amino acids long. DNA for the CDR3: TGCGCCAGCAGCTTACCGGGACAGGGTCGGGCCTATGGCTACACCTTC. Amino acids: CASSLPGQGRAYGYTF.

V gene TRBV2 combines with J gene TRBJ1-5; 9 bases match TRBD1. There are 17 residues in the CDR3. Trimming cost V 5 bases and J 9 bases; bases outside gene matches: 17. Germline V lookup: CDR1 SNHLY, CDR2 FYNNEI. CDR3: CASSIFQRDRVFWPQHF. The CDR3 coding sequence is TGTGCCAGCAGTATTTTTCAACGGGACAGGGTTTTTTGGCCCCAGCATTTT.

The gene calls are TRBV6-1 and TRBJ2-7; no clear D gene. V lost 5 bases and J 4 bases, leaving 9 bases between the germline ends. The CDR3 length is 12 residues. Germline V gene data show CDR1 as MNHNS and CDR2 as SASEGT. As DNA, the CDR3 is TGTGCCAGCAGTTTTCCCGTATACGAGCAGTACTTC. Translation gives CASSFPVYEQYF.

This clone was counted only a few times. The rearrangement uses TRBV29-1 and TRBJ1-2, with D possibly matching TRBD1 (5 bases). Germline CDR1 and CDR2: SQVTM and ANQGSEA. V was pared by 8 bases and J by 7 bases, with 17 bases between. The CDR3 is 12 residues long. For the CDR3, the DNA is TGCAGCCCAGGGCGTAGGGGACGTGGCTACACCTTC. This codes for CSPGRRGRGYTF.